A selection of T cell receptor beta chains follows, all from one sample in a study of T cell changes during pregnancy in multiple sclerosis. Data came from immunoSEQ multiplex PCR; TCRdb stores just in-frame clones and leaves some out. The sample holds 45,000 or so clones; about 96% are singletons and the top ten take roughly 1%. The sequences come from peripheral blood, collected in the second trimester of pregnancy. The source is a female donor with multiple sclerosis, enrolled in a pregnancy study. Each CDR3 is given with its conserved first and last residue. D genes are given only for firm matches. Rows may omit the clone size; those that give it use once, few, many or a size class.

V	size	J	D	CDR3	DNA
TRBV30	.	TRBJ2-3	.	CAWTQGGDTQYF	TGTGCCTGGACCCAGGGGGGAGATACGCAGTATTTT
TRBV6-6	.	TRBJ1-3	.	CASSLRQGKGNTIYF	TGTGCCAGCAGTTTAAGGCAGGGGAAGGGAAACACCATATATTTT
TRBV15	.	TRBJ1-5	TRBD1	CATSSLDRGRQPQHF	TGTGCCACCAGCAGTCTGGACAGGGGAAGACAGCCCCAGCATTTT
TRBV6-5	once	TRBJ1-2	.	CASYSRSDYGYTF	TGTGCCAGTTACTCGAGGAGCGACTATGGCTACACCTTC
TRBV9	.	TRBJ2-1	TRBD2	CASSPTSGGRGEQFF	TGTGCCAGCAGCCCGACTAGCGGGGGCCGGGGTGAGCAGTTCTTC
TRBV28	.	TRBJ2-2	.	CASSLIFSGGNTGELFF	TGTGCCAGCAGTTTAATTTTTTCGGGGGGCAACACCGGGGAGCTGTTTTTT
TRBV5-1	.	TRBJ2-7	.	CASSLTGSSYEQYF	TGCGCCAGCAGCCTGACAGGCAGCTCCTACGAGCAGTACTTC
TRBV7-8	few	TRBJ2-2	TRBD2	CASSSRAGANTGELFF	TGTGCCAGCAGCTCGAGGGCGGGGGCGAACACCGGGGAGCTGTTTTTT
TRBV25-1	.	TRBJ1-2	.	CASSVPGQSDYTF	TGTGCCAGCAGTGTTCCGGGACAAAGTGACTACACCTTC
TRBV9	.	TRBJ1-1	.	CASSVVGPGTEAFF	TGTGCCAGCAGCGTAGTAGGCCCGGGGACTGAAGCTTTCTTT
TRBV7-7	.	TRBJ2-7	TRBD1	CASSLMTGQEQYF	TGTGCCAGCAGCTTGATGACAGGGCAAGAGCAGTACTTC
TRBV7-3	.	TRBJ2-1	TRBD2	CASSLSPRLAGQSSYNEQFF	TGTGCCAGCAGCTTATCCCCGCGGCTAGCGGGGCAGAGCTCCTACAATGAGCAGTTCTTC
TRBV7-4	.	TRBJ2-7	.	CASSLGQKPTYEQYF	TGTGCCAGCAGCTTAGGACAGAAACCAACCTACGAGCAGTACTTC
TRBV19	.	TRBJ1-5	TRBD1	CASSADTGGLSNQPQHF	TGTGCCAGTAGTGCGGATACAGGGGGCCTGAGCAATCAGCCCCAGCATTTT
TRBV7-9	.	TRBJ2-3	TRBD2	CASSSGGRWNTDTQYF	TGTGCCAGCAGCTCGGGGGGACGGTGGAACACAGATACGCAGTATTTT
TRBV4-3	.	TRBJ1-4	.	CASSQWPGQFNEKLFF	TGCGCCAGCAGCCAGTGGCCGGGACAATTTAATGAAAAACTGTTTTTT
TRBV29-1	.	TRBJ1-1	TRBD1	CSSSPGTGPNTEAFF	TGCAGCTCAAGTCCCGGGACAGGGCCGAACACTGAAGCTTTCTTT
TRBV9	.	TRBJ2-5	TRBD2	CASSVATRGGSQETQYF	TGTGCCAGCAGCGTAGCTACGCGGGGGGGCTCCCAAGAGACCCAGTACTTC
TRBV5-1	.	TRBJ1-2	.	CASSLAPSYEGYTF	TGCGCCAGCAGCTTGGCTCCGAGCTATGAGGGCTACACCTTC
TRBV28	.	TRBJ2-2	.	CASTNGQHTGELFF	TGTGCCAGCACCAATGGACAGCACACCGGGGAGCTGTTTTTT
TRBV6-5	.	TRBJ2-7	.	CASSYSGDTSHEQYF	TGTGCCAGCAGTTACTCTGGGGACACCTCTCATGAGCAGTACTTC
TRBV6-6	.	TRBJ1-5	TRBD1	CASSYLRTGNQPQHF	TGTGCCAGCAGTTACCTTAGGACAGGGAATCAGCCCCAGCATTTT
TRBV25-1	.	TRBJ2-2	TRBD2	CASSFGGAGELFF	TGTGCCAGCAGCTTCGGGGGGGCCGGGGAGCTGTTTTTT
TRBV10-3	once	TRBJ2-5	TRBD1	CAISGQGEETQYF	TGTGCCATCAGTGGGCAGGGGGAAGAGACCCAGTACTTC
TRBV4-2	.	TRBJ1-5	.	CASSQGEKGRGSNQPQHF	TGTGCCAGCAGCCAAGGGGAGAAGGGGCGGGGTAGCAATCAGCCCCAGCATTTT
TRBV2	once	TRBJ1-1	TRBD1	CASSIQGAPTEAFF	TGTGCCAGCAGTATACAGGGGGCGCCCACTGAAGCTTTCTTT
TRBV9	.	TRBJ2-7	TRBD2	CASSYRGGPGNEQYF	TGTGCCAGCAGCTACCGGGGGGGGCCGGGGAACGAGCAGTACTTC
TRBV25-1	.	TRBJ2-3	TRBD1	CASSDPGQGTQYF	TGTGCCAGCAGTGATCCGGGACAGGGTACGCAGTATTTT
TRBV19	.	TRBJ2-7	TRBD1	CASSQGQVSYEQYF	TGTGCCAGTAGTCAAGGACAGGTCTCCTACGAGCAGTACTTC
TRBV5-1	.	TRBJ2-1	TRBD2	CASSSDLAGPTSNEQFF	TGCGCCAGCAGCTCAGATCTAGCGGGACCCACTTCGAATGAGCAGTTCTTC
TRBV7-2	.	TRBJ2-1	.	CASSHGGSGLSYNEQFF	TGTGCCAGCAGCCATGGCGGTAGCGGACTTTCCTACAATGAGCAGTTCTTC
TRBV15	.	TRBJ2-5	TRBD2	CATRGEPPLGLAVHTIWTQYF	TGTGCCACCAGGGGAGAGCCCCCCCTGGGACTAGCGGTCCATACTATATGGACCCAGTACTTC
TRBV7-2	.	TRBJ1-2	.	CASSLAADYGYTF	TGTGCCAGCAGCTTAGCGGCAGACTATGGCTACACCTTC
TRBV14	.	TRBJ2-1	TRBD2	CASSTLAGGIINEQFF	TGTGCCAGCAGCACCCTAGCGGGAGGGATCATCAATGAGCAGTTCTTC
TRBV6-4	once	TRBJ2-2	TRBD1	CASRKDRANTGELFF	TGTGCCAGCAGGAAGGACAGGGCGAACACCGGGGAGCTGTTTTTT
TRBV11-2	.	TRBJ1-1	.	CASSLGGFTEAFF	TGTGCCAGCAGCTTAGGAGGGTTCACTGAAGCTTTCTTT
TRBV28	.	TRBJ2-1	TRBD2	CASSSGLAGNNEQFF	TGTGCCAGCAGTTCGGGACTAGCGGGTAACAATGAGCAGTTCTTC